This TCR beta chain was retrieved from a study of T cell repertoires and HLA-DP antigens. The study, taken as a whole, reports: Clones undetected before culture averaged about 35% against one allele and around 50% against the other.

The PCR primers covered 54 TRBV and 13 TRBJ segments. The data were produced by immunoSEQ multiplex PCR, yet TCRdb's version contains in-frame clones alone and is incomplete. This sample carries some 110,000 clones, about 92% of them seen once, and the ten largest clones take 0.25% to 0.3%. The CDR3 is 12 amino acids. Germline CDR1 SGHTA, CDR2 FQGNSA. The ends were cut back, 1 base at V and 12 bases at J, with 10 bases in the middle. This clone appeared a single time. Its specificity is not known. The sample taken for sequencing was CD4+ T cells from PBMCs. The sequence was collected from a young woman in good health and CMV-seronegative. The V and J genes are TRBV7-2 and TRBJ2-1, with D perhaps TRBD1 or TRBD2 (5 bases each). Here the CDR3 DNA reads TGTGCCAGCAGCTTAGGGGACGACGTGCAGTTCTTC. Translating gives CASSLGDDVQFF.